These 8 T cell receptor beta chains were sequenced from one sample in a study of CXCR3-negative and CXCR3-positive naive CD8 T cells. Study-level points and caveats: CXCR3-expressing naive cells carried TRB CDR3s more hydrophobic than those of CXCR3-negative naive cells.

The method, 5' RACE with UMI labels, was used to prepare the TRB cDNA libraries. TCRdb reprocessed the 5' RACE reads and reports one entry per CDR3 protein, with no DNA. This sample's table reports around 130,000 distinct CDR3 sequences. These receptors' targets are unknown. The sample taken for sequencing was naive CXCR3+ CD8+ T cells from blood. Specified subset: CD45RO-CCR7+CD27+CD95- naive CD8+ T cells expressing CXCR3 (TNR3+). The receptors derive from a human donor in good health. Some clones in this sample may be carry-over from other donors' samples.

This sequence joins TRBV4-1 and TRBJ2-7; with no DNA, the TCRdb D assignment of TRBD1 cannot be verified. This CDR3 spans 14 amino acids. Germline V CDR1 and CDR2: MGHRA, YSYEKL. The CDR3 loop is CASSQGARAYEQYF.

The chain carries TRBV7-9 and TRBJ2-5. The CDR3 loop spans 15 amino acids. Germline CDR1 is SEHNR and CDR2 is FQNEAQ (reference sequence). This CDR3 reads CASSSFDRSQETQYF. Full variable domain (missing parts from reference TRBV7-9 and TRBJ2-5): DTGVSQNPRHKITKRGQNVTFRCDPISEHNRLYWYRQTLGQGPEFLTYFQNEAQLEKSRLLSDRFSAERPKGSFSTLEIQRTEQGDSAMYLCASSSFDRSQETQYFGPGTRLLVL.

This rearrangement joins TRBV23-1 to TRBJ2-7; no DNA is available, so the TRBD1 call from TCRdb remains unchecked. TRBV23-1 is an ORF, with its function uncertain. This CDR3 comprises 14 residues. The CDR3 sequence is CASRTGGYGYEQYF.

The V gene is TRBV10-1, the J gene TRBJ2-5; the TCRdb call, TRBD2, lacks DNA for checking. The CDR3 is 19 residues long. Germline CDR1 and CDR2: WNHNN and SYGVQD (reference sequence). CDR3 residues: CASSESQELAGEVRETQYF.

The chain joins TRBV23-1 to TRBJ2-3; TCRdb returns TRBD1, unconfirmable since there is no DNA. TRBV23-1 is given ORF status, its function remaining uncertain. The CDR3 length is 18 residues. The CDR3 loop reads CASSQSTLGDRGTDTQYF.

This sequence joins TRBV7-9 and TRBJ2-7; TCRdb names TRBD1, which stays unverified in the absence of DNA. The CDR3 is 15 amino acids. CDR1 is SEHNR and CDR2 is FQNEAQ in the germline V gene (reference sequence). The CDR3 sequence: CASSPSGVSSYEQYF.

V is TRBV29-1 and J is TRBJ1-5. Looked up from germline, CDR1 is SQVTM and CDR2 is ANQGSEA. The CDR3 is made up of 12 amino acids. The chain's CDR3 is CSVVTGDQPQHF.

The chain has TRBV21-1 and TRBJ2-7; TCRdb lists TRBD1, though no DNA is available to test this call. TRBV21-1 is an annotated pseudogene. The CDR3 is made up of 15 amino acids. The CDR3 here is CASSFISGVSYEQYF.